The 8 T cell receptor beta chains presented below share a single source sample, sequenced in a study of cytomegalovirus exposure and HLA in healthy donors. The study ran its PCR with 60 Vbeta and 13 Jbeta primers. Assay: immunoSEQ multiplex PCR; the TCRdb copy retains only in-frame clones and omits some. The table has under 200,000 clones, more than 60% seen once. The specimen was PBMCs. Every receptor here comes from a woman between 25 and 40 years old in good health and CMV-seronegative.

This clone was picked up a small number of times. The chain carries TRBV5-4 and TRBJ2-1; 8 bases match TRBD2. The CDR3 runs 15 residues. In germline, CDR1 is SGHNT, CDR2 YYREEE (reference sequence). With 0 bases clipped from V and 2 bases from J, the junction kept 1 base outside the gene matches. The CDR3, as DNA: TGTGCCAGCAGCTTGGGTAGCGGGGCCTACAATGAGCAGTTCTTC. Translated, it gives CASSLGSGAYNEQFF.

The V gene is TRBV5-1, the J gene TRBJ1-1, with D possibly matching TRBD1 (5 bases). Trimming shortened V by 0 bases and J by 8 bases, and 5 bases separated the two germline ends. This CDR3 is built from 11 residues. From germline, CDR1 is SGHRS and CDR2 YFSETQ. CDR3 DNA: TGCGCCAGCAGCTTGGCAGGGGAAGCTTTCTTT. Translated: CASSLAGEAFF.

The chain couples TRBV25-1 to TRBJ1-6; D is possibly TRBD1 (6 bases). The germline V gene encodes CDR1 MGHDK and CDR2 SYGVNS. Trimming stripped 6 bases from V and 0 bases from J, with 6 bases between. CDR3 length: 14 residues. CDR3 sequence: CASRDSSYNSPLHF. The CDR3 DNA sequence: TGTGCCAGCAGGGACAGCTCCTATAATTCACCCCTCCACTTT.

This clone has more than one count but fewer than ten. The chain combines TRBV30 with TRBJ1-5; D unresolved. The CDR3 totals 15 residues. Trimming cost V 5 bases and J 5 bases, with 19 bases left between them. The germline gives CDR1 GTSNPN, CDR2 SVGIG (reference sequence). Here the CDR3 DNA reads TGTGCCTGGGGACCCGCCGCGGGTTGGGATCAGCCCCAGCATTTT. The encoded protein is CAWGPAAGWDQPQHF.

This chain links TRBV7-2 with TRBJ2-3; 9 bases map to TRBD2. Germline loops: CDR1 SGHTA, CDR2 FQGNSA. V dropped 2 bases and J dropped 1; count of bases not matched to a gene: 4. The CDR3 runs to 16 residues. The CDR3 is CASSLHGGGGTDTQYF. Here the CDR3 DNA reads TGTGCCAGCAGCTTACATGGCGGGGGGGGCACAGATACGCAGTATTTT.

The V and J genes are TRBV27 and TRBJ2-7, with 7 bases matching TRBD2. The ends lost 8 bases at V and 0 bases at J; junction bases unmatched: 10. This CDR3 is 15 amino acids long. Germline V CDR1 and CDR2: MNHEY, SMNVEV (reference sequence). The CDR3 DNA reads TGTGCCAGCCGGCCCCCTGCGGGGGTCTCCTACGAGCAGTACTTC. Residues: CASRPPAGVSYEQYF.

This clone was counted only a few times. The V and J genes are TRBV30 and TRBJ1-3, with D perhaps matching TRBD1 (5 bases). Germline V lookup: CDR1 GTSNPN, CDR2 SVGIG (reference sequence). The CDR3 covers 14 residues. Trimming left V 1 base short and J 4 bases short, with 11 bases between. The DNA of the CDR3 is TGTGCCTGGAGTGCCCTGGCAGGGGGAAACACCATATATTTT. Residues: CAWSALAGGNTIYF.

The rearrangement joins TRBV10-3 to TRBJ2-7; D may be TRBD1 (5 bases). Germline loops: CDR1 ENHRY, CDR2 SYGVKD. The CDR3 extends over 14 amino acids. V was trimmed by 3 bases and J by 2 bases, leaving 11 bases between them. CDR3 sequence reads: CAISDRESPYEQYF. The CDR3 nucleotides are TGTGCCATCAGTGACAGGGAATCTCCCTACGAGCAGTACTTC.